This T cell receptor beta chain was identified during a study of chronic HIV infection and antiretroviral therapy. One entry per CDR3 protein results from TCRdb running MiXCR on the 5' RACE reads. Among more than 40,000 distinct CDR3 sequences, over 15% were seen once, and the ten largest hold 2.8%. CDR1 and CDR2 from the germline V gene are MDHEN and SYDVKM. The CDR3 is 18 amino acids. Trimming at V came to 3 bases and at J to 0 bases, leaving 13 bases not matched to a gene. The sequencing sample was made of peripheral blood. This TCR was sampled from an adult who had HIV and had not received antiretroviral therapy, or was an uninfected healthy control (not recorded which). This rearrangement joins TRBV28 to TRBJ1-1; 7 bases fit TRBD1. The CDR3 reads CASSFKGRRGRMNTEAFF. CDR3 coding DNA: TGTGCCAGCAGTTTTAAGGGTCGGAGGGGGCGAATGAACACTGAAGCTTTCTTT.